One and the same sample provided the 6 T cell receptor beta chains below, sequenced in a study of T cell repertoires in cytomegalovirus infection. Each CDR3 protein is one row after TCRdb ran MiXCR on the reads. Of about 490,000 distinct CDR3 sequences listed, 16% are singletons. The specimen was CD8+ T cells from PBMCs. The receptor source for this set is a human donor in good health (CMV status not recorded). Some clones in this sample may be carry-over from other donors' samples.

The chain joins TRBV20-1 to TRBJ1-1; D not resolved. The V end lost 0 bases, the J end lost 3 bases, and 11 bases lay between the germline ends. This CDR3 is 14 amino acids long. Germline V gene sequence: CDR1 DFQATT, CDR2 SNEGSKA (reference sequence). The CDR3: CSAREMGGHTEAFF. DNA for the CDR3: TGCAGTGCTAGAGAAATGGGAGGGCACACTGAAGCTTTCTTT.

The table lists this clonotype with many counts. This chain connects TRBV7-9 to TRBJ1-5; 11 nucleotides align to TRBD1. Trimming removed 5 bases from V and 7 bases from J; junction bases left unmatched: 4. CDR1 SEHNR and CDR2 FQNEAQ come from the germline V gene (reference sequence). The CDR3 runs to 14 residues. CDR3 region: CASSPGTGGQPQHF. CDR3 nucleotides: TGTGCCAGCAGCCCCGGGACAGGGGGACAGCCCCAGCATTTT.

In this sample, this clonotype turned up a few times. This could be a read error, since a much larger clone is one nucleotide away. The chain employs TRBV27 and TRBJ2-1, with D possibly being TRBD1 (5 bases). CDR3 size: 15 residues. V was clipped by 5 bases and J by 4 bases, with 15 bases between them. Looked up from germline, CDR1 is MNHEY and CDR2 is SMNVEV (reference sequence). The CDR3 DNA reads as TGTGCCAGCAGTCCCTCGGCAGGGCGGTACAATGAGCAGTTCTTC. Its translation is CASSPSAGRYNEQFF.

The rearrangement links TRBV20-1 to TRBJ1-1; no clear D. V was shortened by 0 bases and J by 2 bases, with 7 bases between the two germline ends. This CDR3 has 13 residues. The germline V gene has CDR1 DFQATT and CDR2 SNEGSKA (reference sequence). As DNA, the CDR3 is TGCAGTGCTAGAGAAGGCCTTAACACTGAAGCTTTCTTT. As protein: CSAREGLNTEAFF.

This clonotype has at least ten counts. The genes are TRBV7-9 and TRBJ2-7; TRBD1 aligns across 10 bases. The CDR3 has 17 residues. The germline V gene has CDR1 SEHNR and CDR2 FQNEAQ (reference sequence). The J segment lost 3 bases and the V segment lost 5 bases, leaving 13 bases of the junction unmatched. CDR3: CASSRWGAGQGVYEQYF. In nucleotides, the CDR3 is TGTGCCAGCAGCCGCTGGGGTGCAGGACAGGGGGTCTACGAGCAGTACTTC.

A word on this clonotype: A clone one base away is much larger, so this may be a read error. The chain recombines TRBV6-5 with TRBJ2-7; 11 positions agree with TRBD1. The CDR3 is made up of 16 amino acids. Trimming at V came to 0 bases and at J to 3 bases, leaving 4 bases not matched to a gene. Germline CDR1 reads MNHEY; CDR2 reads SVGAGI. CDR3 sequence (DNA): TGTGCCAGCAGTTACTCCGGGACAGGGGGTATCTACGAGCAGTACTTC. Encoded protein: CASSYSGTGGIYEQYF.